The next 17 T cell receptor beta chains were all read from a single sample in a study of cytomegalovirus exposure and HLA in healthy donors. PCR primers comprised 60 Vbeta and 13 Jbeta primers. Some clones are missing from TCRdb's copy, which holds only in-frame ones; the method was immunoSEQ multiplex PCR. The data hold 110,000 to 150,000 clones, with 60% to 85% observed a single time. Sequenced material: PBMCs. The receptors were sampled from a man between 18 and 35 years old in good health and CMV-seronegative.

The chain employs TRBV7-9 and TRBJ1-1, with a possible D match to TRBD1 (6 bases). Germline CDR1 reads SEHNR; CDR2 reads FQNEAQ (reference sequence). The CDR3 spans 13 residues. With 0 bases removed from V and 4 bases from J, the gap between germline ends came to 6 bases. In DNA form, the CDR3 reads TGTGCCAGCAGCTTAGCACAGGGCACTGAAGCTTTCTTT. Protein: CASSLAQGTEAFF.

The chain uses TRBV6-6 and TRBJ2-5, with 7 bases identical to TRBD2. V shed 2 bases and J 4 bases; nucleotides not matched to a gene: 7. The germline gives CDR1 MNHNY, CDR2 SVGAGI (reference sequence). The CDR3 has 15 amino acids. CDR3 in amino acids: CASSYGRELRETQYF. As DNA, the CDR3 is TGTGCCAGCAGTTACGGGCGGGAGTTGCGAGAGACCCAGTACTTC.

The V gene is TRBV5-4, the J gene TRBJ2-5; 7 bases are a match to TRBD1. The ends lost 5 bases at V and 3 bases at J; junction bases unmatched: 4. CDR3 length equals 13 residues. Germline CDR1 SGHNT, CDR2 YYREEE (reference sequence). The CDR3 loop is CASSTDREETQYF. The CDR3 DNA is TGTGCCAGCAGTACCGACAGGGAAGAGACCCAGTACTTC.

J is TRBJ2-3 and V is TRBV27; 11 bases are shared with TRBD1. CDR1 is MNHEY and CDR2 is SMNVEV in the germline V gene (reference sequence). This CDR3 is built from 16 residues. The junction had 8 bases not matched to a gene; V was cut back by 2 bases and J by 7 bases. CDR3 DNA: TGTGCCAGCAGTTTAAGGTTAGGGACAGGGGGAAATACGCAGTATTTT. Translating it yields CASSLRLGTGGNTQYF.

The gene calls are TRBV6-1 and TRBJ2-7; 7 bases agree with TRBD2. The CDR3 extends over 14 amino acids. Germline-derived CDR1 and CDR2 are MNHNS and SASEGT. V gave up 8 bases and J gave up 4 bases; unmatched junction bases: 11. This CDR3 reads CASLTGGMGYEQYF. The CDR3 nucleotides are TGTGCCAGCCTCACGGGGGGAATGGGATACGAGCAGTACTTC.

The chain combines TRBV7-9 with TRBJ1-5, with 8 bases lining up with TRBD1. Germline V gene sequence: CDR1 SEHNR, CDR2 FQNEAQ (reference sequence). The ends lost 10 bases at V and 6 bases at J; junction bases unmatched: 8. The length of the CDR3 is 13 residues. CDR3 nucleotides: TGTGCCACCACGGACAGGGAAGGTCAGCCCCAGCATTTT. Residues: CATTDREGQPQHF.

The CDR3 is CASSTGTGGNYGYTF. The CDR3 DNA is TGTGCCAGCAGCACCGGGACAGGAGGAAACTATGGCTACACCTTC. The chain joins TRBV6-5 to TRBJ1-2; 8 nucleotides align to TRBD1. V shed 6 bases and J 2 bases; nucleotides not matched to a gene: 8. This CDR3 region has 15 residues. Germline V gives CDR1 MNHEY, CDR2 SVGAGI.

This clone was recorded only once. This chain connects TRBV10-1 to TRBJ2-2; TRBD2 agrees at 9 bases. J was trimmed by 6 bases and V by 8 bases; bases with no gene match: 7. The CDR3 totals 14 residues. Germline V gene lookup returns CDR1 WNHNN and CDR2 SYGVQD (reference sequence). The CDR3 spells CASQGGLAPGELFF. The CDR3 nucleotides read TGCGCCAGCCAGGGGGGACTAGCCCCCGGGGAGCTGTTTTTT.

V usage is TRBV7-3 and J usage is TRBJ1-6; no firm D call. The CDR3 spans 13 residues. Per the germline V gene, CDR1 is SGHTA and CDR2 is FQGTGA. V dropped 2 bases and J dropped 8 bases, with 7 bases sitting between them. The CDR3 coding sequence is TGTGCCAGCAGCTTAGAGCGGTATTCACCCCTCCACTTT. Translated: CASSLERYSPLHF.

This clone has only a few counts. This chain uses TRBV5-1 with TRBJ1-5; D not certain. CDR3 length: 15 amino acids. Trimming took off 2 bases at V and 8 bases at J, with 17 bases between the two ends. CDR1 and CDR2 (germline): SGHRS, YFSETQ. CDR3 bases: TGCGCCAGCAGCTTAAACGGGCCCTTGGAGGAGCCCCAGCATTTT. Translated, it gives CASSLNGPLEEPQHF.

Remarks on this clone: A junction end diverges from the germline sequence, so it may reflect a read error. The J gene is TRBJ2-7, the V gene TRBV10-3, with D possibly being TRBD1 (6 bases). CDR1 and CDR2 from the germline V gene are ENHRY and SYGVKD. CDR3 size: 13 residues. Written as DNA, the CDR3 is TGTGCCATCAGTGAGTCGAATGTCCACCCAGGGGACTTC. Protein product: CAISESNVHPGDF.

The count of this clone is one. The chain combines TRBV4-1 with TRBJ1-1; the D gene is possibly TRBD1 (6 bases). This CDR3 has 16 amino acids. The V gene's germline CDR1 is MGHRA and CDR2 YSYEKL. V gave up 0 bases and J gave up 1 base, with 12 bases separating them. For the CDR3, the DNA is TGCGCCAGCAGCCAAGAACGCGCGGGGGCGAACACTGAAGCTTTCTTT. It is translated as CASSQERAGANTEAFF.

The chain carries TRBV6-5 and TRBJ2-1, with 7 positions matching TRBD1. V lost 4 bases, J lost 14 bases, and 20 bases stayed unmatched. This CDR3 comprises 16 residues. The germline gives CDR1 MNHEY, CDR2 SVGAGI. In DNA form, the CDR3 reads TGTGCCAGCAGTTTCCAGCCGGGACAGCCACACGGGACGGAGTTCTTC. Residues: CASSFQPGQPHGTEFF.

This rearrangement joins TRBV5-1 to TRBJ1-1; D not resolved. V was clipped by 0 bases and J by 6 bases, with 9 bases between them. Germline V gives CDR1 SGHRS, CDR2 YFSETQ. The CDR3 has 13 residues. The CDR3 region has the DNA TGCGCCAGCAGCTTGGCTCCGGGAGCTGAAGCTTTCTTT. Translating gives CASSLAPGAEAFF.

The chain joins TRBV2 to TRBJ1-4; 7 bases map to TRBD1. The CDR3 extends over 14 amino acids. V lost 4 bases, J lost 5 bases, and 4 bases stayed unmatched. CDR1 SNHLY and CDR2 FYNNEI come from the germline V gene. The CDR3 coding sequence is TGTGCCAGCAGTGCGACAGGGCGAAATGAAAAACTGTTTTTT. Amino acid sequence: CASSATGRNEKLFF.

The V and J genes are TRBV10-1 and TRBJ2-3; 7 positions agree with TRBD1. V dropped 3 bases and J dropped 2; count of bases not matched to a gene: 11. In germline, CDR1 is WNHNN, CDR2 SYGVQD (reference sequence). The CDR3 has 17 residues. CDR3 nucleotide sequence: TGCGCCAGCAGTGAACGACCGCAGGGGGTCGTCACAGATACGCAGTATTTT. Its translation is CASSERPQGVVTDTQYF.

This clone was picked up one time. J is TRBJ2-2 and V is TRBV28, with 8 bases fitting TRBD1. The CDR3 has 15 residues. CDR1 and CDR2 (germline): MDHEN, SYDVKM. The junction had 6 bases not matched to a gene; V was cut back by 4 bases and J by 5 bases. The DNA for the CDR3 is TGTGCCAGCAGTTCCTACAGGACAGGGACCGGGGAGCTGTTTTTT. This codes for CASSSYRTGTGELFF.